This T cell receptor (beta chain) was observed in a study of graft-versus-host responses after intestinal transplantation. Study summary: Among the recipients, transplants were multivisceral, liver-intestinal, or isolated intestinal. Each patient got anti-thymocyte globulin induction, then tacrolimus and steroids for around three years. Notes on the study in general: Association was observed between peak circulating GvH clone levels and early post-transplant HvG declines.

V was pared by 0 bases and J by 7 bases, with 8 bases between. The CDR3 has 12 residues. Germline-derived CDR1 and CDR2 are SGHRS and YFSETQ. The count of this clone is one. Its antigen remains unidentified. The protocol was immunoSEQ multiplex PCR, while the TCRdb copy is restricted to in-frame clones and leaves out a portion. The sample includes 90,000 to 150,000 clones, roughly 95% seen only once; the top ten take 3.3%. Here the sequenced sample was unstimulated CD8+ T cells sorted from spleen or lymph node cells, taken before intestinal transplant. This receptor was obtained from a human donor who received an intestinal transplant. The chain recombines TRBV5-1 with TRBJ2-7; no definite D call. DNA of the CDR3: TGCGCCAGCAGCTTGGACCAAGGGGAGCAGTACTTC. This sequence encodes CASSLDQGEQYF.